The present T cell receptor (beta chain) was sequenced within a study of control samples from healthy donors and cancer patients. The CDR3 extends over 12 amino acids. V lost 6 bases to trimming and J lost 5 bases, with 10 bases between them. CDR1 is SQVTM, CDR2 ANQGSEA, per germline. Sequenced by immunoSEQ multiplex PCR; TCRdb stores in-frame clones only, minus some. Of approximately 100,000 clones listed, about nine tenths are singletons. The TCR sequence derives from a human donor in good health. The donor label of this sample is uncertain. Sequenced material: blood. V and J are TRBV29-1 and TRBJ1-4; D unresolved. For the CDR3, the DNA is TGCAGCGTAGGAGGAAGGAATGAAAAACTGTTTTTT. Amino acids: CSVGGRNEKLFF.